The subject of this entry is one T cell receptor beta chain. The data derive from a study of T cell changes during pregnancy in multiple sclerosis. The CDR3 contains 16 residues. Trimming cost V 0 bases and J 2 bases; bases outside gene matches: 3. Per the germline V gene, CDR1 is SGHRS and CDR2 is YFSETQ. Profiled with immunoSEQ multiplex PCR; TCRdb holds only in-frame clones, not every one. The profile shows around 40,000 clones, approximately 92% of them singletons. The sequence was collected from a female donor in good health, enrolled as a control in a pregnancy study. This specimen was CD4+ T cells from peripheral blood mononuclear cells, taken in the second trimester of pregnancy. V and J are TRBV5-1 and TRBJ2-5; 11 bases fit TRBD2. The DNA of the CDR3 is TGCGCCAGCAGCTTGGGGACTAGCGGGCAACAAGAGACCCAGTACTTC. This gives the protein CASSLGTSGQQETQYF.